The 24 T cell receptor beta chains below were found in one sample sequenced in a study of blood T cell repertoires in COVID-19. Sequenced by immunoSEQ multiplex PCR; TCRdb stores in-frame clones only, minus some. The repertoire includes approximately 440,000 clones, 87% of them detected once, and about 0.75% sits in the top ten. Input material: PBMCs or T cells enriched from blood (not recorded which). All receptors derive from a woman between 18 and 29 years old who had recovered from COVID-19.

The chain couples TRBV3-1 (or the pseudogene TRBV3-2) to TRBJ1-2; unclear D gene. V was trimmed by 0 bases and J by 6 bases, leaving 11 bases between them. Germline CDR1 and CDR2: LGHDT and YNNKEL (reference sequence). This CDR3 comprises 14 residues. The CDR3 nucleotides read TGTGCCAGCAGCCAAGATCGAGGGAGTGATGGCTACACCTTC. It is translated as CASSQDRGSDGYTF.

J is TRBJ2-7 and V is TRBV11-2, with a weak D call TRBD1 (7 bases). The ends were cut back, 1 base at V and 1 base at J, with 14 bases in the middle. The germline CDR1 and CDR2 sequences are SGHAT and FQNNGV. This CDR3 is built from 16 residues. In DNA, the CDR3 is TGTGCCAGCAGCTTAGGCGCCAGGGGGAGGTCCTACGAGCAGTACTTC. The encoded protein is CASSLGARGRSYEQYF.

The chain combines TRBV12-3 or TRBV12-4 with TRBJ2-1; D may be TRBD2 (5 bases). This CDR3 is built from 13 residues. V was pared by 0 bases and J by 9 bases, with 9 bases between. CDR3 sequence (DNA): TGTGCCAGCAGTTTAGCGGCACGGGGTGAGCAGTTCTTC. Translating gives CASSLAARGEQFF.

This CDR3 reads CASTRDPYNSPLHF. The CDR3 DNA is TGTGCCAGCACGCGGGACCCCTATAATTCACCCCTCCACTTT. The chain recombines TRBV6-6 with TRBJ1-6; perhaps TRBD1 as D (5 bases). Trimming shortened V by 7 bases and J by 2 bases, and 9 bases separated the two germline ends. The CDR3 is made up of 14 amino acids. CDR1 is MNHNY and CDR2 is SVGAGI in the germline V gene (reference sequence).

The chain links TRBV5-1 to TRBJ2-3; 10 bases map to TRBD1. J lost 4 bases, V lost 4 bases, and 3 bases had no gene match. Germline V gene data show CDR1 as SGHRS and CDR2 as YFSETQ. This CDR3 region has 14 residues. CDR3 in amino acids: CASSGGTGADTQYF. For the CDR3, the DNA is TGCGCCAGCAGCGGCGGGACAGGGGCAGATACGCAGTATTTT.

V usage is TRBV27 and J usage is TRBJ1-6; the match to TRBD1 covers 8 bases. Per the germline V gene, CDR1 is MNHEY and CDR2 is SMNVEV (reference sequence). The CDR3 contains 15 residues. V lost 5 bases to trimming and J lost 7 bases; unmatched junction nucleotides: 7. CDR3 amino acids: CASSPWDRQNSPLHF. The CDR3 nucleotides read TGTGCCAGCAGTCCGTGGGACAGGCAAAATTCACCCCTCCACTTT.

This sequence joins TRBV9 and TRBJ2-7, with 9 bases lining up with TRBD1. The germline CDR1 and CDR2 sequences are SGDLS and YYNGEE. V lost 3 bases, J lost 5 bases, and 6 bases stayed unmatched. This CDR3 contains 14 residues. CDR3 sequence: CASSAGQGAHEQYF. The CDR3 nucleotides read TGTGCCAGCAGCGCGGGACAGGGAGCACACGAGCAGTACTTC.

J is TRBJ1-3 and V is TRBV10-2, with 8 bases aligning to TRBD1. Looked up from germline, CDR1 is WSHSY and CDR2 is SAAADI. The CDR3 consists of 14 residues. With 7 bases clipped from V and 4 bases from J, the junction kept 6 bases outside the gene matches. DNA for the CDR3: TGCGCCAGCACCGAGGGGGACAGGGGAAACACCATATATTTT. This codes for CASTEGDRGNTIYF.

The chain couples TRBV29-1 to TRBJ1-1, with D tentatively TRBD1 (6 bases). Looked up from germline, CDR1 is SQVTM and CDR2 is ANQGSEA. Deletions cut 4 bases from V and 0 bases from J, with 15 bases between. CDR3 length: 15 residues. CDR3 DNA sequence: TGCAGCGTTGGCCCGACAGGTGAGATGAACACTGAAGCTTTCTTT. Amino acid sequence: CSVGPTGEMNTEAFF.

The chain links TRBV7-2 to TRBJ2-7; TRBD1 matches 8 bases. Germline V gene lookup returns CDR1 SGHTA and CDR2 FQGNSA. The CDR3 sequence is 14 residues long. After removal of 4 bases from V and 2 bases from J, the junction contained 4 bases not matched to a gene. Here the CDR3 DNA reads TGTGCCAGCAGCTCAGGGGGCAGGCCCTACGAGCAGTACTTC. It is translated as CASSSGGRPYEQYF.

To note about this clone: Its ends do not fully match the called genes, so a read error is possible. The V gene is TRBV27, the J gene TRBJ2-7; maybe TRBD1 (6 bases). Germline CDR1 and CDR2: MNHEY and SMNVEV (reference sequence). CDR3 length: 15 residues. The CDR3 bases are TGTGCCAGCAGCCCCACCGGGACACTTTCCTTCGAGCAGTACTTC. It specifies CASSPTGTLSFEQYF.

The gene calls are TRBV18 and TRBJ1-4, with TRBD1 matching over 8 bases. The germline CDR1 and CDR2 sequences are KGHSH and LQKENI. Trimming removed 2 bases from V and 7 bases from J; junction bases left unmatched: 3. There are 14 residues in the CDR3. CDR3 bases: TGTGCCAGCTCACCAGGCGGGACAGGTGAAAAACTGTTTTTT. Residues: CASSPGGTGEKLFF.

The V call is TRBV5-1, the J call TRBJ2-1, with unresolved D. Germline assignment: CDR1 SGHRS and CDR2 YFSETQ. V lost 7 bases to trimming and J lost 0 bases, with 11 bases between them. The CDR3 runs to 14 residues. Here the CDR3 reads CASSKESSYNEQFF. The CDR3 DNA is TGCGCCAGCTCTAAGGAGAGCTCCTACAATGAGCAGTTCTTC. Drawing the rest from reference TRBV5-1 and TRBJ2-1, the complete variable domain is KAGVTQTPRYLIKTRGQQVTLSCSPISGHRSVSWYQQTPGQGLQFLFEYFSETQRNKGNFPGRFSGRQFSNSRSEMNVSTLELGDSALYLCASSKESSYNEQFFGPGTRLTVL.

The J gene is TRBJ1-3, the V gene TRBV4-1; D ambiguous. CDR3 length equals 15 residues. V was clipped by 4 bases and J by 0 bases, with 10 bases between them. The germline gives CDR1 MGHRA, CDR2 YSYEKL. CDR3 bases: TGCGCCAGCAGCCCCTTCGGAGTCTCTGGAAACACCATATATTTT. Translating gives CASSPFGVSGNTIYF.

In this sample, this clone turned up many times. The V gene is TRBV10-3, the J gene TRBJ1-1; unclear D gene. Trimming pared 6 bases from V and 0 bases from J, leaving 8 bases between. In germline, CDR1 is ENHRY, CDR2 SYGVKD. This CDR3 has 13 amino acids. The CDR3 sequence: CAISSDVNTEAFF. The CDR3 nucleotides are TGTGCCATCAGCAGCGATGTGAACACTGAAGCTTTCTTT.

The J gene is TRBJ1-1, the V gene TRBV6-5; D not certain. V shed 0 bases and J shed 0 bases, with 5 bases lying between them. Germline V CDR1 and CDR2: MNHEY, SVGAGI. The length of the CDR3 is 14 residues. The DNA of the CDR3 is TGTGCCAGCAGTTACTCGAGGTTGAACACTGAAGCTTTCTTT. Its protein is CASSYSRLNTEAFF.

As concerns this clone: At one end the junction does not follow the germline gene, possibly because of a read error. The CDR3 spells CASSPGTSGGPRDF. The CDR3 DNA is TGTGCCAGTAGTCCTGGGACTAGCGGGGGACCAAGGGACTTC. This chain connects TRBV19 to TRBJ2-7; 14 bases align to TRBD2. The germline CDR1 and CDR2 sequences are LNHDA and SQIVND (reference sequence). CDR3 length: 14 amino acids.

J is TRBJ2-2 and V is TRBV6-6; D not certain. Germline CDR1 MNHNY, CDR2 SVGAGI (reference sequence). The CDR3 length is 13 residues. Trimming cost V 7 bases and J 6 bases, with 12 bases left between them. CDR3 DNA sequence: TGTGCCAGCAACGCCGTTCGGGCCGGGGAGCTGTTTTTT. Encoded protein: CASNAVRAGELFF.

This chain connects TRBV30 to TRBJ2-5; 8 bases align to TRBD2. CDR1 and CDR2 (germline): GTSNPN, SVGIG (reference sequence). The V and J ends lost 1 base and 2 bases, in that order; junction bases with no gene match: 3. The CDR3 contains 14 residues. The CDR3 DNA follows: TGTGCCTGGAGTGATATAGCGGGGCAAGAGACCCAGTACTTC. Its protein is CAWSDIAGQETQYF. Variable domain in full (rest from reference TRBV30 and TRBJ2-5): SQTIHQWPATLVQPVGSPLSLECTVEGTSNPNLYWYRQAAGRGLQLLFYSVGIGQISSEVPQNLSASRPQDRQFILSSKKLLLSDSGFYLCAWSDIAGQETQYFGPGTRLLVL.

The CDR3, as DNA: TGTGCCAGCAGCCAAGGCAGCGGGGGGGCTAGGGATGAGCAGTTCTTC. Residues: CASSQGSGGARDEQFF. The chain links TRBV3-1 (or the pseudogene TRBV3-2) to TRBJ2-1; 10 positions agree with TRBD2. The V segment lost 1 base and the J segment 8 bases; nucleotides outside the gene matches: 8. Germline-derived CDR1 and CDR2 are LGHDT and YNNKEL (reference sequence). This CDR3 comprises 16 residues.

This clone came up a few times. The rearrangement joins TRBV19 to TRBJ1-5; 8 nucleotides align to TRBD1. V lost 4 bases, J lost 6 bases, and 5 bases stayed unmatched. Germline V gives CDR1 LNHDA, CDR2 SQIVND (reference sequence). The CDR3 length is 14 residues. Here the CDR3 DNA reads TGTGCCAGTAGTAGTACAGGGGGGCCTCAGCCCCAGCATTTT. Its protein is CASSSTGGPQPQHF.

The CDR3 loop reads CATSREVGGGSIIYGYTF. The DNA for the CDR3 is TGTGCCACCAGCAGAGAAGTAGGGGGCGGGTCAATTATCTATGGCTACACCTTC. The rearrangement uses TRBV15 and TRBJ1-2; 7 bases align to TRBD1. Trimming removed 0 bases from V and 4 bases from J; junction bases left unmatched: 14. Germline V gene data show CDR1 as LNHNV and CDR2 as YYDKDF (reference sequence). CDR3 length: 18 amino acids.

This sequence joins TRBV24-1 and TRBJ1-2, with D possibly matching TRBD1 (6 bases). V dropped 9 bases and J dropped 0 bases, with 13 bases sitting between them. Germline V lookup: CDR1 KGHDR, CDR2 SFDVKD. This CDR3 spans 14 amino acids. CDR3 in DNA: TGTGCCACCTCTGGACAGAGTCCTAACTATGGCTACACCTTC. Protein product: CATSGQSPNYGYTF.

The chain combines TRBV29-1 with TRBJ1-2; D possibly corresponds to TRBD1 (6 bases). The germline CDR1 and CDR2 sequences are SQVTM and ANQGSEA. Trimming stripped 6 bases from V and 14 bases from J, with 22 bases between. This CDR3 is 12 amino acids long. CDR3 nucleotides: TGCAGCGTCGTTGAGGGAACAGGGATGTGGACCTTC. Translated, it gives CSVVEGTGMWTF. Together with reference TRBV29-1 and TRBJ1-2, the CDR3 gives the full variable domain: SAVISQKPSRDICQRGTSLTIQCQVDSQVTMMFWYRQQPGQSLTLIATANQGSEATYESGFVIDKFPISRPNLTFSTLTVSNMSPEDSSIYLCSVVEGTGMWTFGSGTRLTVV.